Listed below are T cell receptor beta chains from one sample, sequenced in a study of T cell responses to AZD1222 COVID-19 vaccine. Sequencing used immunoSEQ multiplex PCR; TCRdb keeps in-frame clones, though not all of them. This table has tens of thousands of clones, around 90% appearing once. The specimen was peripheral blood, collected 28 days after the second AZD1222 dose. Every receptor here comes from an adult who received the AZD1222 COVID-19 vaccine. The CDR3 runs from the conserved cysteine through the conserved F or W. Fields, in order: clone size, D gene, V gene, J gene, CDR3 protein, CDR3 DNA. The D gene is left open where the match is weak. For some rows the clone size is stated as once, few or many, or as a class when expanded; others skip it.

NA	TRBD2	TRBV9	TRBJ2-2	CASSVGLAANTGELFF	TGTGCCAGCAGCGTGGGACTAGCGGCGAACACCGGGGAGCTGTTTTTT
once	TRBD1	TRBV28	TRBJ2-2	CASSSTGGGTGELFF	TGTGCCAGCAGTTCGACAGGGGGCGGAACCGGGGAGCTGTTTTTT
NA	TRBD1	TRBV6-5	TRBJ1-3	CASGTGNSGNTIYF	TGTGCCAGCGGGACAGGGAACTCTGGAAACACCATATATTTT
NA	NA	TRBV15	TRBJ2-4	CATSSTGAKNIQYF	TGTGCCACCAGCAGTACAGGGGCCAAAAACATTCAGTACTTC
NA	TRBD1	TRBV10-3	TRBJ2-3	CAISSQGPADTQYF	TGTGCCATCAGTTCACAGGGGCCAGCAGATACGCAGTATTTT
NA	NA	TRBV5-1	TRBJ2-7	CASSLAWGGTYEQYF	TGCGCCAGCAGCTTGGCCTGGGGCGGTACCTACGAGCAGTACTTC
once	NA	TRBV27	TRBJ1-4	CASRRQPNEKLFF	TGTGCCAGCAGAAGACAGCCTAATGAAAAACTGTTTTTT
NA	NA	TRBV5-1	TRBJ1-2	CASSSTGPGYGYTF	TGCGCCAGCAGCTCGACAGGTCCAGGCTATGGCTACACCTTC
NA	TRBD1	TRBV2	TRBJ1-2	CASSVKQGAGYTF	TGTGCCAGCAGTGTAAAACAGGGGGCTGGCTACACCTTC
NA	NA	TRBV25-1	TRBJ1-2	CASTPDGPYGYTF	TGTGCCAGCACGCCCGACGGGCCCTATGGCTACACCTTC
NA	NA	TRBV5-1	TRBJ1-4	CASSLSGTNEKLFF	TGCGCCAGCAGCTTATCCGGGACTAATGAAAAACTGTTTTTT
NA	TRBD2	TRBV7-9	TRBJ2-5	CASSLTLAGTGETQYF	TGTGCCAGCAGCTTAACATTAGCGGGGACCGGGGAGACCCAGTACTTC
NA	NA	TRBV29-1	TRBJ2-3	CSVVGGTSDTQYF	TGCAGCGTTGTGGGGGGAACGTCAGATACGCAGTATTTT
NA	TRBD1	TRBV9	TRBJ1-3	CASSVEDRGGNTIYF	TGTGCCAGCAGCGTAGAGGACAGGGGTGGAAACACCATATATTTT
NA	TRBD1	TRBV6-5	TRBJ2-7	CASSYGQGAYEQYF	TGTGCCAGCAGTTACGGACAGGGTGCCTACGAGCAGTACTTC
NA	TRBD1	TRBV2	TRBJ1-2	CASSIDRGAPYGYTF	TGTGCCAGCAGCATAGACAGGGGGGCACCCTATGGCTACACCTTC
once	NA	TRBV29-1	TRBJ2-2	CSVVAPTGRNTGELFF	TGCAGCGTTGTGGCGCCGACAGGTCGGAACACCGGGGAGCTGTTTTTT
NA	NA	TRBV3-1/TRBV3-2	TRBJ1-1	CASSQGHSNTEAFF	TGTGCCAGCAGTCAGGGACATTCGAACACTGAAGCTTTCTTT
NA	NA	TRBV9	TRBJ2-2	CASSVGTGTTTGELFF	TGTGCCAGCAGCGTGGGAACAGGCACTACCACCGGGGAGCTGTTTTTT
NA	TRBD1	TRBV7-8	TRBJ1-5	CASSLAGGYNQPQHF	TGTGCCAGCAGCTTGGCAGGGGGCTACAATCAGCCCCAGCATTTT
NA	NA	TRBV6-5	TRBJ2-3	CASEGRPTDTQYF	TGTGCCAGCGAAGGGAGGCCCACAGATACGCAGTATTTT
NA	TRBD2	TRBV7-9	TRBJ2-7	CASSLSAGAKEQYF	TGTGCCAGCAGCTTGTCGGCGGGAGCCAAGGAGCAGTACTTC
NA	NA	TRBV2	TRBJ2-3	CASSESSPPDTQYF	TGTGCCAGCAGTGAAAGCTCCCCACCAGATACGCAGTATTTT
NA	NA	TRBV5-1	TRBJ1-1	CASSLGRGTEAFF	TGCGCCAGCAGCCTCGGACGGGGCACTGAAGCTTTCTTT
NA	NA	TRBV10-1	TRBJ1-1	CASSESQGWAEAFF	TGCGCCAGCAGTGAGTCACAGGGATGGGCTGAAGCTTTCTTT
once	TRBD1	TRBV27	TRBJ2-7	CASSLRGQGYEQYF	TGTGCCAGCAGTTTACGAGGACAGGGCTACGAGCAGTACTTC
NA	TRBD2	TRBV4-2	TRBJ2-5	CATRPGAGSDQETQYF	TGTGCCACCCGACCGGGAGCGGGGTCCGACCAAGAGACCCAGTACTTC
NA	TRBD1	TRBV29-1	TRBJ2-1	CSAGTGGPYNEQFF	TGCAGCGCCGGGACAGGGGGCCCCTACAATGAGCAGTTCTTC
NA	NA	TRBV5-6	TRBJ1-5	CASSLGGPSDQPQHF	TGTGCCAGCAGCTTGGGAGGGCCCTCCGATCAGCCCCAGCATTTT
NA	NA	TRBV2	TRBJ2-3	CASSALTGPDTQYF	TGTGCCAGCAGTGCCCTTACGGGCCCAGATACGCAGTATTTT
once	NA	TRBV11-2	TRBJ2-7	CASSLAGTSYEQYF	TGTGCCAGCAGCTTAGCAGGGACCTCCTACGAGCAGTACTTC
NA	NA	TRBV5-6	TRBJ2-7	CASSFSGRRSSYEQYF	TGTGCCAGCAGCTTTTCAGGGCGACGTTCCTCCTACGAGCAGTACTTC
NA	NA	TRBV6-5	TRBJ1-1	CASRKGEVWTEAFF	TGTGCCAGCAGGAAAGGGGAAGTTTGGACTGAAGCTTTCTTT
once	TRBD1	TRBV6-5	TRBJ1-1	CASSYGTGVQNTEAFF	TGTGCCAGCAGTTACGGGACAGGGGTCCAGAACACTGAAGCTTTCTTT
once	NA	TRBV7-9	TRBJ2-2	CASSLESGELFF	TGTGCCAGCAGCTTGGAATCCGGGGAGCTGTTTTTT
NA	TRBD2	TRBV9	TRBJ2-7	CASSAGTSGTRYEQYF	TGTGCCAGCAGCGCGGGGACTAGCGGGACGCGCTACGAGCAGTACTTC
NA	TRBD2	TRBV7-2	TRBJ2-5	CASSSGTRGETQYF	TGTGCCAGCAGCTCAGGGACTAGGGGAGAGACCCAGTACTTC
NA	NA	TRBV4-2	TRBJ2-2	CASSPFGAVGTGELFF	TGTGCCAGCAGCCCTTTCGGGGCGGTGGGAACCGGGGAGCTGTTTTTT
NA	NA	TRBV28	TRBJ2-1	CARLLRGRQSHPYNEQFF	TGTGCCAGGCTATTGCGGGGTCGACAGTCACACCCGTACAATGAGCAGTTCTTC
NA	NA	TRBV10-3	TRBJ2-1	CAISESILRAYNEQFF	TGTGCCATCAGTGAGTCGATCTTACGGGCGTACAATGAGCAGTTCTTC
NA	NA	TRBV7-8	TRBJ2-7	CASSLDWTTYEQYF	TGTGCCAGCAGCTTAGATTGGACGACCTACGAGCAGTACTTC
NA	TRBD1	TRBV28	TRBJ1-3	CASSRAGQVAGNTIYF	TGTGCCAGCAGCCGGGCCGGACAGGTGGCGGGAAACACCATATATTTT
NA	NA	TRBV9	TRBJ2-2	CASSVDGNTGELFF	TGTGCCAGCAGCGTAGACGGTAACACCGGGGAGCTGTTTTTT
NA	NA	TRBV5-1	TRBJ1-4	CASRTWAHNEKLFF	TGCGCCAGCAGGACCTGGGCCCATAATGAAAAACTGTTTTTT
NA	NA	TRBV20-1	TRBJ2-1	CSPRRGDEQFF	TGCAGTCCTAGGCGGGGAGATGAGCAGTTCTTC
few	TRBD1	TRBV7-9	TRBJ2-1	CASSPRGSSYNEQFF	TGTGCCAGCAGCCCCAGGGGGAGCTCCTACAATGAGCAGTTCTTC
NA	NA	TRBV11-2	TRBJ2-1	CASRYLSSYNEQFF	TGTGCCAGCCGCTACCTCAGCTCCTACAATGAGCAGTTCTTC
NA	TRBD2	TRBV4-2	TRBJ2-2	CASSQDGTSGNTGELFF	TGTGCCAGCAGCCAAGATGGGACTAGCGGAAACACCGGGGAGCTGTTTTTT
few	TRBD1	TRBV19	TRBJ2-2	CASSPGQGLRELFF	TGTGCCAGTAGTCCGGGACAGGGGCTTCGGGAGCTGTTTTTT
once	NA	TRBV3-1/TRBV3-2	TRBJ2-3	CASREDSGVSTDTQYF	TGTGCCAGCAGGGAGGATAGTGGGGTTAGCACAGATACGCAGTATTTT
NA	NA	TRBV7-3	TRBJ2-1	CASSLTPGASYNEQFF	TGTGCCAGCAGTCTAACCCCGGGGGCCTCCTACAATGAGCAGTTCTTC
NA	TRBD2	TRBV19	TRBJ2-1	CASSIVAAGGPNEQFF	TGTGCCAGTAGTATAGTTGCCGCGGGAGGCCCTAATGAGCAGTTCTTC
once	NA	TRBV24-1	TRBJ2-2	CATSDLGPRGGGELFF	TGTGCCACCAGTGATTTAGGACCCCGTGGTGGCGGGGAGCTGTTTTTT
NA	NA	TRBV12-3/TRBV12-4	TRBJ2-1	CASSPRDRSGQFF	TGTGCCAGCAGTCCCCGTGACCGAAGCGGGCAGTTCTTC
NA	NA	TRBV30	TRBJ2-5	CAWSVRLAGAETQYF	TGTGCCTGGAGTGTACGGCTAGCCGGAGCGGAGACCCAGTACTTC
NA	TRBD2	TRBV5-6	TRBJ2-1	CASSLFLAGDGWNEQFF	TGTGCCAGCAGCTTGTTCTTAGCGGGGGACGGCTGGAATGAGCAGTTCTTC
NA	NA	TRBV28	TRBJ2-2	CASSLDWNTGELFF	TGTGCCAGCAGTCTAGACTGGAACACCGGGGAGCTGTTTTTT
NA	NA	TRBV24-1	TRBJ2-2	CATSGDLRTGELFF	TGTGCCACCAGTGGTGACCTGAGGACCGGGGAGCTGTTTTTT
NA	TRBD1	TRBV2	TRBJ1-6	CASSENRGINSPLHF	TGTGCCAGCAGTGAAAACAGGGGGATTAATTCACCCCTCCACTTT